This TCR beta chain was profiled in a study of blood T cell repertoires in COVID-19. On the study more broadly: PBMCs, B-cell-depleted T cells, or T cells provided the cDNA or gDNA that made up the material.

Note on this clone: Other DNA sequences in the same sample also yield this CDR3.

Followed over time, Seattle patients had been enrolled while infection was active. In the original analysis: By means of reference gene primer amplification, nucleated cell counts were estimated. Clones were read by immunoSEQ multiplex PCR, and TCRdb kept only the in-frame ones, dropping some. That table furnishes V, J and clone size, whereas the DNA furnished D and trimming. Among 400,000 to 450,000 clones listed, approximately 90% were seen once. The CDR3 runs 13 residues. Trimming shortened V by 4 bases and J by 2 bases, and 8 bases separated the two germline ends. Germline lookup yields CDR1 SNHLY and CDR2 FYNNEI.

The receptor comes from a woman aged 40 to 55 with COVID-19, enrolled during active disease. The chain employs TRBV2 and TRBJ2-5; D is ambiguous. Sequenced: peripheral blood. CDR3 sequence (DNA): TGTGCCAGCAGTGTTTGGAGACAAGAGACCCAGTACTTC. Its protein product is CASSVWRQETQYF.